The 17 T cell receptor beta chains below were found in one sample sequenced in a study of T-cell reconstitution after alpha-beta-depleted transplantation in children. The library targeted TCRbeta and was prepared with unique molecular identifiers. TCRdb independently ran MiXCR on the PCR reads; one entry per CDR3 protein. The table includes 250,000 to 400,000 distinct CDR3 sequences, over 20% detected once. The source was PBMCs, mostly from graft donor cells, collected 180 days after TCRalphabeta/CD19-depleted stem cell transplant. Receptors were obtained from a male patient between 10 and 17 years old who had a stem cell transplant for acute lymphoblastic leukemia, so the T cells may come from the graft donor.

This clonotype was recorded a few times. This chain connects TRBV7-9 to TRBJ2-7; 7 bases fit TRBD1. The V segment lost 5 bases and the J segment 3 bases; nucleotides outside the gene matches: 13. CDR1 and CDR2 from the germline V gene are SEHNR and FQNEAQ (reference sequence). The CDR3 consists of 16 residues. CDR3 in DNA: TGTGCCAGCAGCCCGAGTCCTGGGACAGTCTACTACGAGCAGTACTTC. It specifies CASSPSPGTVYYEQYF.

This chain links TRBV7-3 with TRBJ2-3; 7 nucleotides match TRBD2. CDR1 is SGHTA, CDR2 FQGTGA, per germline. The CDR3 has 13 amino acids. With V trimmed by 1 base and J by 6 bases, 1 base remained unmatched. The DNA for the CDR3 is TGTGCCAGCAGCTTAATGGGAGGGGATACGCAGTATTTT. This encodes CASSLMGGDTQYF.

This clonotype was picked up a small number of times. The rearrangement uses TRBV27 and TRBJ2-1; 10 bases match TRBD2. Germline-derived CDR1 and CDR2 are MNHEY and SMNVEV (reference sequence). CDR3 size: 17 residues. With V trimmed by 3 bases and J by 6 bases, 11 bases remained unmatched. As DNA, the CDR3 is TGTGCCAGCAGTTTCGAGGGGGGACTAGCGTTCTTCAATGAGCAGTTCTTC. Amino acids: CASSFEGGLAFFNEQFF.

This clonotype has more than one count but fewer than ten. The genes are TRBV5-1 and TRBJ2-7, with D uncertain. Germline V gene data show CDR1 as SGHRS and CDR2 as YFSETQ. V shed 0 bases and J shed 0 bases, with 16 bases lying between them. There are 17 residues in the CDR3. Here the CDR3 DNA reads TGCGCCAGCAGCTTGGCCCACAACCCGTTCTTCTCCTACGAGCAGTACTTC. This codes for CASSLAHNPFFSYEQYF.

The chain has TRBV4-1 and TRBJ2-7; D not resolved. From germline, CDR1 is MGHRA and CDR2 YSYEKL. The CDR3 covers 14 residues. V was shortened by 3 bases and J by 2 bases, with 11 bases between the two germline ends. The CDR3 loop is CASSQAYGPYEQYF. The CDR3, as DNA: TGCGCCAGCAGCCAGGCATACGGGCCCTACGAGCAGTACTTC.

The V and J genes are TRBV7-8 and TRBJ2-2; D remains unclear. There are 12 residues in the CDR3. Trimming shortened V by 5 bases and J by 3 bases, and 4 bases separated the two germline ends. The germline gives CDR1 SGHVS, CDR2 FQNEAQ. CDR3 sequence: CASSIYTGELFF. Here the CDR3 DNA reads TGTGCCAGCAGCATTTACACCGGGGAGCTGTTTTTT. The complete variable domain, with remaining parts taken from reference TRBV7-8 and TRBJ2-2, reads GAGVSQSPRYKVAKRGQDVALRCDPISGHVSLFWYQQALGQGPEFLTYFQNEAQLDKSGLPSDRFFAERPEGSVSTLKIQRTQQEDSAVYLCASSIYTGELFFGEGSRLTVL.

This sequence joins TRBV15 and TRBJ1-2, with a possible D match to TRBD1 (6 bases). Germline loops: CDR1 LNHNV, CDR2 YYDKDF (reference sequence). This CDR3 comprises 14 residues. V was trimmed by 0 bases and J by 8 bases, leaving 13 bases between them. The CDR3 sequence: CATSREKQGDGYTF. DNA of the CDR3: TGTGCCACCAGCAGAGAAAAACAGGGAGACGGCTACACCTTC. The full variable domain, rest sourced from reference TRBV15 and TRBJ1-2, is DAMVIQNPRYQVTQFGKPVTLSCSQTLNHNVMYWYQQKSSQAPKLLFHYYDKDFNNEADTPDNFQSRRPNTSFCFLDIRSPGLGDTAMYLCATSREKQGDGYTFGSGTRLTVV.

The chain employs TRBV5-1 and TRBJ2-1; 13 bases are a match to TRBD2. Losses at the gene ends were 4 bases for V and 0 bases for J; bases not matched to a gene: 7. There are 18 residues in the CDR3. CDR1 and CDR2 from the germline V gene are SGHRS and YFSETQ. CDR3 sequence (DNA): TGCGCCAGCAGCCCCGGGACTAGCGGGAACCCCTCCTACAATGAGCAGTTCTTC. Amino acids: CASSPGTSGNPSYNEQFF.

This clonotype was seen repeatedly, ten times or more. The chain has TRBV12-3 or TRBV12-4 and TRBJ2-7; 12 nucleotides match TRBD2. The CDR3 length is 14 residues. V lost 6 bases, J lost 3 bases, and 3 bases stayed unmatched. The CDR3 protein is CASRLAGGNYEQYF. DNA of the CDR3: TGTGCCAGCAGGCTAGCGGGAGGGAACTACGAGCAGTACTTC.

This clonotype was picked up many times. The chain employs TRBV5-1 and TRBJ2-6; D call uncertain. The V end lost 6 bases, the J end lost 3 bases, and 13 bases lay between the germline ends. The length of the CDR3 is 15 residues. Germline lookup yields CDR1 SGHRS and CDR2 YFSETQ. The CDR3 DNA follows: TGCGCCAGCACCCGCGGTGCTAGTGGGGCCAACGTCCTGACTTTC. Translated: CASTRGASGANVLTF.

This chain uses TRBV5-1 with TRBJ2-7; the match to TRBD1 covers 8 bases. V gave up 4 bases and J gave up 6 bases; unmatched junction bases: 9. Per the germline V gene, CDR1 is SGHRS and CDR2 is YFSETQ. This CDR3 comprises 14 residues. The CDR3 bases are TGCGCCAGCAGCGGGACAGGTCCCCCCTCCGAGCAGTACTTC. It is translated as CASSGTGPPSEQYF.

The J gene is TRBJ2-2, the V gene TRBV4-1, with D possibly TRBD1 on 5 matching bases. The ends were cut back, 1 base at V and 5 bases at J, with 8 bases in the middle. The CDR3 is 14 residues long. Germline V gene lookup returns CDR1 MGHRA and CDR2 YSYEKL. CDR3 region: CASSQVGQTGELFF. CDR3 nucleotides: TGCGCCAGCAGCCAAGTGGGGCAGACCGGGGAGCTGTTTTTT.

The rearrangement uses TRBV24-1 and TRBJ2-3, with TRBD1 matching 10 bases. With V trimmed by 9 bases and J by 4 bases, 6 bases remained unmatched. This CDR3 has 14 residues. Per the germline V gene, CDR1 is KGHDR and CDR2 is SFDVKD. The CDR3 sequence: CATSDRGPPDTQYF. The CDR3 nucleotides read TGTGCCACCTCCGACAGGGGGCCGCCAGATACGCAGTATTTT.

V is TRBV3-1 and J is TRBJ2-3; unclear D gene. This CDR3 is 19 amino acids long. In germline, CDR1 is LGHDT, CDR2 YNNKEL (reference sequence). Deletions cut 3 bases from V and 2 bases from J, with 24 bases between. CDR3 sequence: CASSHLGWRRWSPTDTQYF. DNA of the CDR3: TGTGCCAGCAGCCACCTAGGATGGAGACGTTGGTCCCCCACAGATACGCAGTATTTT.

V and J are TRBV5-1 and TRBJ2-2; D is possibly TRBD1 or TRBD2 (5 bases each). CDR1 is SGHRS and CDR2 is YFSETQ in the germline V gene. V shed 4 bases and J shed 0 bases, with 10 bases lying between them. The CDR3 length is 15 residues. CDR3 loop: CASSQGDANTGELFF. The DNA for the CDR3 is TGCGCCAGCAGCCAAGGGGACGCGAACACCGGGGAGCTGTTTTTT.

The chain has TRBV20-1 and TRBJ1-3; TRBD1 matches at 9 bases. J lost 8 bases, V lost 3 bases, and 2 bases had no gene match. CDR1 and CDR2 (germline): DFQATT, SNEGSKA (reference sequence). This CDR3 contains 12 residues. The CDR3 loop reads CSARDRGYTIYF. The CDR3 DNA reads TGCAGTGCTAGGGACAGGGGATACACCATATATTTT.

This clonotype was detected a few times. The chain is built from TRBV3-1 and TRBJ2-7, with 12 bases lining up with TRBD1. Germline-derived CDR1 and CDR2 are LGHDT and YNNKEL (reference sequence). The V and J ends lost 4 bases and 0 bases, in that order; junction bases with no gene match: 10. The CDR3 loop spans 18 amino acids. The CDR3: CASSLRDRGPTSSYEQYF. The CDR3 DNA sequence: TGTGCCAGCAGCCTCCGGGACAGGGGGCCTACCAGCTCCTACGAGCAGTACTTC.